This T cell receptor beta chain derives from a study of shared clonotypes between healthy human individuals. Using immunoSEQ multiplex PCR, the repertoire was profiled, and TCRdb retains in-frame clones only, with some absent. Among under 850,000 clones listed, approximately 77% were seen once. General observations from the study: Sequencing depth was expected to influence donor clonotype sharing.

Partitioning of CD4+ cells yielded a CD45RA+ naive subset and a CD45RA-negative memory subset. Points on this clone: The antigen is undetermined.

This TCR derives from a woman younger than 45 in good health. The sequenced sample consisted of memory CD4+ T cells sorted from blood. Subset meaning: CD45RA-negative fraction.

The CDR3 loop is CASSLAGAGGELFF. The CDR3 DNA follows: TGTGCCAGCAGCCTAGCGGGAGCGGGCGGGGAGCTGTTTTTT. The V gene is TRBV5-6, the J gene TRBJ2-2; 10 bases are a match to TRBD2. Per germline, CDR1 SGHDT and CDR2 YYEEEE. The V segment lost 4 bases and the J segment 7 bases; nucleotides outside the gene matches: 4. CDR3 length: 14 amino acids.